This paragraph reports one TCR beta chain. Its antigen is unidentified. Assay used: immunoSEQ multiplex PCR; TCRdb lists only in-frame clones, some missing. Of about 130,000 clones listed, about nine tenths are singletons. The CDR3 has 14 amino acids. Trimming removed 2 bases at V and 2 bases at J, with 10 bases between. Germline CDR1 SGHDN, CDR2 FVKESK. This entry is derived from a study of graft-versus-host responses after intestinal transplantation. Whole-study findings and limits: Patients with graft-donor T cell macrochimerism had high graft-versus-host to host-versus-graft clonal ratios in allografts. Peak circulating GvH clone levels tracked with early post-transplant HvG declines. GvH clones turned up in recipient marrow; some had shown up first in ileum or blood.

Material: unstimulated CD4+ T cells sorted from spleen or lymph node cells, obtained before intestinal transplant. The source of this sequence is a human donor who received an intestinal transplant. The chain joins TRBV14 to TRBJ2-7; D not resolved. The CDR3, as DNA: TGTGCCAGCAGCCAAAGTTTAGCAGCCTACGAGCAGTACTTC. It translates to CASSQSLAAYEQYF.